This TCR beta chain came from a study of cytomegalovirus exposure and HLA in healthy donors. The donors comprised healthy bone marrow donors. V was pared by 4 bases and J by 1 base, with 10 bases of the junction left unmatched. The germline gives CDR1 SGHVS, CDR2 FQNEAQ. The CDR3 has 17 amino acids. Details on this clone: Its target is not known.

Points from the study as a whole: In a later analysis, donors in an Asian-associated ancestry cluster reportedly had fewer N-insertions in productive TCRs than the cohort mean.

13 Jbeta primers and 60 Vbeta primers were used for the PCR. Sequencing was performed with immunoSEQ multiplex PCR; in TCRdb, only in-frame clones are kept and a portion is missing. The sample holds approximately 150,000 clones, roughly four fifths seen once. The sequence came from a man aged 45-60 years in good health and CMV-seropositive. Sequenced: PBMCs. J is TRBJ1-1 and V is TRBV7-8, with 9 bases identical to TRBD1. The CDR3 region is CASSSFGTGIANTEAFF. The CDR3 nucleotides read TGTGCCAGCAGCTCTTTCGGGACAGGGATAGCGAACACTGAAGCTTTCTTT.